These 24 T cell receptor beta chains came from one sample sequenced in a study of shared clonotypes between healthy human individuals. Naive CD8 cells were CD45RO-negative, positively selected for CCR7, excluding terminally differentiated effector memory CD45RA+ cells. Only in-frame clones appear in the TCRdb table, and some are missing; sequencing was by immunoSEQ multiplex PCR. The data show around 1,900,000 clones, around 93% seen once. Sequenced: naive CD8+ T cells from PBMCs. The receptors derive from a man between 18 and 29 years old in good health. Some clones in this sample may be carry-over from other donors' samples.

The chain joins TRBV6-5 to TRBJ1-5, with 7 bases aligning to TRBD1. The CDR3 loop spans 12 amino acids. V was pared by 10 bases and J by 9 bases, with 9 bases of the junction left unmatched. CDR1 is MNHEY and CDR2 is SVGAGI in the germline V gene. For the CDR3, the DNA is TGTGCCACACGACAGGGACTGGGGCCCCAGCATTTT. It specifies CATRQGLGPQHF.

The gene calls are TRBV28 and TRBJ1-3, with D hard to call. The ends were cut back, 3 bases at V and 4 bases at J, with 19 bases in the middle. The germline V gene has CDR1 MDHEN and CDR2 SYDVKM. The CDR3 consists of 17 residues. The CDR3 loop is CASSLPGTIWTGNTIYF. DNA of the CDR3: TGTGCCAGCAGTTTGCCCGGCACCATCTGGACCGGAAACACCATATATTTT.

V is TRBV27 and J is TRBJ2-2, with 7 bases matching TRBD1. CDR1 is MNHEY and CDR2 is SMNVEV in the germline V gene (reference sequence). V lost 5 bases and J lost 0; bases outside the gene matches: 12. This CDR3 has 18 amino acids. DNA of the CDR3: TGTGCCAGCAGTCCGCGTGACAGGGACCCTTCGAACACCGGGGAGCTGTTTTTT. It encodes CASSPRDRDPSNTGELFF.

V is TRBV7-9 and J is TRBJ2-1, with 7 bases lining up with TRBD2. The CDR3 has 15 residues. V dropped 0 bases and J dropped 8; count of bases not matched to a gene: 7. Germline-derived CDR1 and CDR2 are SEHNR and FQNEAQ (reference sequence). CDR3 sequence reads: CASSLAGGPRDEQFF. The CDR3 nucleotides read TGTGCCAGCAGCTTAGCGGGAGGGCCTAGGGATGAGCAGTTCTTC.

This rearrangement joins TRBV11-2 to TRBJ1-3; D is unclear. Per the germline V gene, CDR1 is SGHAT and CDR2 is FQNNGV. There are 15 residues in the CDR3. Trimming stripped 0 bases from V and 4 bases from J, with 10 bases between. The CDR3 region is CASSLDVVSGNTIYF. As DNA, the CDR3 is TGTGCCAGCAGCTTAGATGTGGTCTCAGGAAACACCATATATTTT.

About this clone itself: This sample includes further DNA sequences coding for the same CDR3. The chain couples TRBV28 to TRBJ2-2, with D possibly matching TRBD1 (6 bases). Trimming pared 3 bases from V and 3 bases from J, leaving 8 bases between. CDR3 length: 14 amino acids. Germline V gene lookup returns CDR1 MDHEN and CDR2 SYDVKM. This chain's CDR3 is CASSLQGYTGELFF. As DNA, the CDR3 is TGTGCCAGCAGTTTGCAGGGGTACACCGGGGAGCTGTTTTTT.

The chain uses TRBV14 and TRBJ2-7; D might be TRBD1 or TRBD2, each matching 6 bases. Germline CDR1 reads SGHDN; CDR2 reads FVKESK. There are 14 residues in the CDR3. Trimming left V 9 bases short and J 3 bases short, with 18 bases between. The CDR3 sequence is CASGVRGGHYEQYF. Here the CDR3 DNA reads TGTGCCAGTGGCGTCCGAGGGGGGCACTACGAGCAGTACTTC. The whole variable domain, remainder taken from reference TRBV14 and TRBJ2-7, is EAGVTQFPSHSVIEKGQTVTLRCDPISGHDNLYWYRRVMGKEIKFLLHFVKESKQDESGMPNNRFLAERTGGTYSTLKVQPAELEDSGVYFCASGVRGGHYEQYFGPGTRLTVT.

This clone showed up just a few times. J is TRBJ1-2 and V is TRBV5-6; D remains unclear. The CDR3 contains 12 residues. V shed 4 bases and J shed 4 bases, with 8 bases lying between them. CDR1 is SGHDT, CDR2 YYEEEE, per germline. The CDR3 region has the DNA TGTGCCAGCAGCCCTTCCGGCTATGGCTACACCTTC. Translation gives CASSPSGYGYTF.

The rearrangement links TRBV6-1 to TRBJ2-7; TRBD2 aligns across 10 bases. This CDR3 comprises 14 residues. CDR1 and CDR2 from the germline V gene are MNHNS and SASEGT. The V segment lost 11 bases and the J segment 3 bases; nucleotides outside the gene matches: 10. CDR3 DNA: TGTGCCTCCGAAACGGGACTAGCGAGCTACGAGCAGTACTTC. Translating gives CASETGLASYEQYF.

The chain has TRBV4-3 and TRBJ2-7; 14 bases fit TRBD2. The germline gives CDR1 LGHNA, CDR2 YSLEER. This CDR3 comprises 16 residues. The junction had 9 bases not matched to a gene; V was cut back by 8 bases and J by 3 bases. The CDR3 protein is CASSSGTSGSVYEQYF. The DNA of the CDR3 is TGCGCCAGCTCTTCTGGGACTAGCGGGAGTGTCTACGAGCAGTACTTC.

The chain has TRBV9 and TRBJ1-1; D perhaps matches TRBD1 (6 bases). V shed 4 bases and J shed 1 base, with 11 bases lying between them. Germline-derived CDR1 and CDR2 are SGDLS and YYNGEE. The CDR3 consists of 14 residues. CDR3 in DNA: TGTGCCAGCAGCCCGTCGACAGGGAACACTGAAGCTTTCTTT. Its protein product is CASSPSTGNTEAFF.

Here the CDR3 reads CASSPTYRGSEQFF. The CDR3 DNA reads TGTGCCAGCAGTCCCACCTACAGGGGGAGTGAGCAGTTCTTC. The chain couples TRBV6-5 to TRBJ2-1; 8 bases line up with TRBD1. Germline V gene lookup returns CDR1 MNHEY and CDR2 SVGAGI. The CDR3 has 14 residues. V was pared by 5 bases and J by 9 bases, with 9 bases of the junction left unmatched.

Worth noting for this clone: A read error may produce the germline difference seen at one junction end. The chain combines TRBV10-3 with TRBJ1-2, with a possible D match to TRBD1 (6 bases). The CDR3 spans 11 residues. CDR1 ENHRY and CDR2 SYGVKD come from the germline V gene. This CDR3 is CAIRKSPGQLF. The CDR3 DNA reads TGTGCCATCAGAAAGAGTCCGGGACAACTCTTC.

The chain joins TRBV13 to TRBJ2-2; 12 bases fit TRBD2. The germline V gene has CDR1 PRHDT and CDR2 FYEKMQ (reference sequence). CDR3 length: 18 residues. The junction had 12 bases not matched to a gene; V was cut back by 4 bases and J by 6 bases. In nucleotides, the CDR3 is TGTGCCAGCAGCTCCTTGATCCTAGCGGGGGGGACCTCCGGGGAGCTGTTTTTT. Translated: CASSSLILAGGTSGELFF.

The genes are TRBV6-5 and TRBJ2-7; 8 positions agree with TRBD1. The junction had 8 bases not matched to a gene; V was cut back by 5 bases and J by 5 bases. The germline gives CDR1 MNHEY, CDR2 SVGAGI. The CDR3 sequence is 14 residues long. This CDR3 reads CASSRGQGMDEQYF. The CDR3 nucleotides read TGTGCCAGCAGTCGTGGACAGGGAATGGACGAGCAGTACTTC.

The chain is built from TRBV7-9 and TRBJ1-2; D is possibly TRBD1 (6 bases). Trimming stripped 2 bases from V and 1 base from J, with 17 bases between. Germline V gene data show CDR1 as SEHNR and CDR2 as FQNEAQ (reference sequence). This CDR3 has 17 amino acids. In DNA form, the CDR3 reads TGTGCCAGCAGCTTAACCTCCCCCGACAGGTTTAACTATGGCTACACCTTC. Protein product: CASSLTSPDRFNYGYTF.

V and J are TRBV21-1 and TRBJ2-1; the table assigns TRBD2, which was not confirmed against the DNA. TRBV21-1 is reported as a pseudogene. The CDR3 is made up of 11 amino acids. CDR3 protein: CASSKGREQFF. The CDR3 region has the DNA TGTGCCAGCAGCAAAGGCCGGGAGCAGTTCTTC.

This sequence joins TRBV5-1 and TRBJ2-5; D may be TRBD1 (6 bases). The CDR3 spans 15 residues. CDR1 is SGHRS and CDR2 is YFSETQ in the germline V gene. V shed 1 base and J shed 1 base, with 11 bases lying between them. DNA of the CDR3: TGCGCCAGCAGCTTGACCGGGACACTCCAAGAGACCCAGTACTTC. Residues: CASSLTGTLQETQYF. Variable domain in full (rest from reference TRBV5-1 and TRBJ2-5): KAGVTQTPRYLIKTRGQQVTLSCSPISGHRSVSWYQQTPGQGLQFLFEYFSETQRNKGNFPGRFSGRQFSNSRSEMNVSTLELGDSALYLCASSLTGTLQETQYFGPGTRLLVL.

About this clone itself: The junction shows a germline mismatch at one end, possibly a read error. This chain joins TRBV6-5 and TRBJ2-1; D may be TRBD1 (5 bases). The germline CDR1 and CDR2 sequences are MNHEY and SVGAGI. The CDR3 runs to 11 residues. The CDR3 DNA follows: TGTGCCAGCAGTTACGGGGAAGGCAGGGTCTTC. This gives the protein CASSYGEGRVF.

The chain carries TRBV2 and TRBJ2-1, with D tentatively TRBD1 (6 bases). Trimming removed 3 bases at V and 3 bases at J, with 15 bases between. Per germline, CDR1 SNHLY and CDR2 FYNNEI. The CDR3 has 16 residues. Here the CDR3 reads CASSDAGAADYNEQFF. The CDR3 nucleotides read TGTGCCAGCAGTGATGCAGGGGCCGCGGACTACAATGAGCAGTTCTTC.

This chain links TRBV19 with TRBJ1-5, with D possibly TRBD1 on 6 matching bases. V lost 7 bases, J lost 11 bases, and 12 bases lay in between. Per germline, CDR1 LNHDA and CDR2 SQIVND (reference sequence). The CDR3 extends over 11 amino acids. The CDR3 sequence: CASTSEGAQHF. The CDR3 coding sequence is TGTGCCAGTACCTCGGAGGGGGCCCAGCATTTT. The full variable domain, rest sourced from reference TRBV19 and TRBJ1-5, is DGGITQSPKYLFRKEGQNVTLSCEQNLNHDAMYWYRQDPGQGLRLIYYSQIVNDFQKGDIAEGYSVSREKKESFPLTVTSAQKNPTAFYLCASTSEGAQHFGDGTRLSIL.

The chain has TRBV19 and TRBJ2-7; D not resolved. The V gene's germline CDR1 is LNHDA and CDR2 SQIVND (reference sequence). Trimming shortened V by 7 bases and J by 4 bases, and 17 bases separated the two germline ends. The CDR3 runs 14 residues. Here the CDR3 DNA reads TGTGCCAGTAACGACGGAGAGGAAACGTACGAGCAGTACTTC. Amino acids: CASNDGEETYEQYF.

CDR3 sequence (DNA): TGTGCCAGCAGTGTTACCGCCGGGACCGCCGACCAAGAGACCCAGTACTTC. Translated, it gives CASSVTAGTADQETQYF. The chain has TRBV6-1 and TRBJ2-5, with D possibly called TRBD1 or TRBD2 (5 bases each). Looked up from germline, CDR1 is MNHNS and CDR2 is SASEGT. The CDR3 runs 17 residues. The V end was cut by 4 bases, the J end by 0 bases, with 18 bases between.

As concerns this clone: At the DNA level, this CDR3 is encoded by other sequences in the same sample as well. The V and J genes are TRBV9 and TRBJ2-1; D is unclear. CDR3 length: 14 amino acids. Germline CDR1 and CDR2: SGDLS and YYNGEE. Trimming pared 0 bases from V and 1 base from J, leaving 5 bases between. The CDR3 DNA follows: TGTGCCAGCAGCGTAGTACCATCCTACAATGAGCAGTTCTTC. Amino acid sequence: CASSVVPSYNEQFF.